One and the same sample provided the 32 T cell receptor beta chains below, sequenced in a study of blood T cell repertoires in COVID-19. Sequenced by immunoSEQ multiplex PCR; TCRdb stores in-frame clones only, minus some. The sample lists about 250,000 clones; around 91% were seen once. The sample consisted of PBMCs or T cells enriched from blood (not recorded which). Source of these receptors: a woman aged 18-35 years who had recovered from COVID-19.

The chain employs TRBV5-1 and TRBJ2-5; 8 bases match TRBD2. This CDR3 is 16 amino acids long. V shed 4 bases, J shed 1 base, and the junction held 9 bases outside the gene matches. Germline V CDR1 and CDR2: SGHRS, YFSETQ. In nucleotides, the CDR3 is TGCGCCAGCAGCGCGATCCCGACTAGCGCCCAAGAGACCCAGTACTTC. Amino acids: CASSAIPTSAQETQYF.

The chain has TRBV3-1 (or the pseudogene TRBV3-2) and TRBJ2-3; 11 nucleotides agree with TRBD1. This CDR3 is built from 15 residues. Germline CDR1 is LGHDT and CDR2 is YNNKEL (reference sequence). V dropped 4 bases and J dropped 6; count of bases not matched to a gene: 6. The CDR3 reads CASSPWDRGMDTQYF. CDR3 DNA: TGTGCCAGCAGCCCCTGGGACAGGGGGATGGATACGCAGTATTTT.

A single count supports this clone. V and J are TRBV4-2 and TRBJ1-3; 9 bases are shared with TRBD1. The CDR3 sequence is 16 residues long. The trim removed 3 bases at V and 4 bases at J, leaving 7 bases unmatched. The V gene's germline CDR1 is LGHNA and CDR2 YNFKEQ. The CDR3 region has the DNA TGTGCCAGCAGCCAGGGGAAGACAGGGGGAGGAAACACCATATATTTT. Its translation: CASSQGKTGGGNTIYF.

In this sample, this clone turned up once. DNA for the CDR3: TGCGCCAGCAGCTTGAATATGAGGACAGGGGATAATTCACCCCTCCACTTT. This codes for CASSLNMRTGDNSPLHF. This chain links TRBV5-1 with TRBJ1-6, with 9 bases matching TRBD1. CDR1 is SGHRS, CDR2 YFSETQ, per germline. Trimming took 1 base from V and 5 from J; bases not matched to a gene: 7. CDR3 length: 17 residues.

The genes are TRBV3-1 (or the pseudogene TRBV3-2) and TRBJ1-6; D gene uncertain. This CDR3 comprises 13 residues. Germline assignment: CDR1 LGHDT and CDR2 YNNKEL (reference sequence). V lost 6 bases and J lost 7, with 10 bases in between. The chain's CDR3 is CASRWGENSPLHF. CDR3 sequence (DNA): TGTGCCAGCAGATGGGGAGAAAATTCACCCCTCCACTTT.

The CDR3 region is CSVEVGANSPLHF. Here the CDR3 DNA reads TGCAGCGTTGAAGTAGGAGCTAATTCACCCCTCCACTTT. The V gene is TRBV29-1, the J gene TRBJ1-6, with D hard to call. The CDR3 covers 13 residues. Trimming stripped 1 base from V and 6 bases from J, with 7 bases between. The germline gives CDR1 SQVTM, CDR2 ANQGSEA.

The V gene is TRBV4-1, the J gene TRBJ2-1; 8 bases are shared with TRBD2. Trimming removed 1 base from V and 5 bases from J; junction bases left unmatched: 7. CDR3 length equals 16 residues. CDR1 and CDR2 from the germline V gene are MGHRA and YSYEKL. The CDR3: CASSQVKAGVHNEQFF. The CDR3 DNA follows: TGCGCCAGCAGCCAAGTTAAAGCGGGGGTTCACAATGAGCAGTTCTTC.

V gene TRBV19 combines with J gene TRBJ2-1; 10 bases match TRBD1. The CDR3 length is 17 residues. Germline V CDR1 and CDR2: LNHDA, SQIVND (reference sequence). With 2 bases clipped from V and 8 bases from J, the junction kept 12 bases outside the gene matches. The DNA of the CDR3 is TGTGCCAGTAGTATATTGGGGGGGACAGGGGAAGATCATGAGCAGTTCTTC. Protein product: CASSILGGTGEDHEQFF.

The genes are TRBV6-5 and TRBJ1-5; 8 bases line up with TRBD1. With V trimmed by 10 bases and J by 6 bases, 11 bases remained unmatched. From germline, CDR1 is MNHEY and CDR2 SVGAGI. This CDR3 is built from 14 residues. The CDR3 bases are TGTGCCACCAACCGGCAGGGGGCTGGTCAGCCCCAGCATTTT. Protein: CATNRQGAGQPQHF.

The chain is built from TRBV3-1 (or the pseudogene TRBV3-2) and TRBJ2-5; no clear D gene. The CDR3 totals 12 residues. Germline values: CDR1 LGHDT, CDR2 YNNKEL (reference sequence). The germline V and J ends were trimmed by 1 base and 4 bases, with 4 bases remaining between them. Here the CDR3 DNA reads TGTGCCAGCAGCCAAGCTTTAGAGACCCAGTACTTC. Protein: CASSQALETQYF.

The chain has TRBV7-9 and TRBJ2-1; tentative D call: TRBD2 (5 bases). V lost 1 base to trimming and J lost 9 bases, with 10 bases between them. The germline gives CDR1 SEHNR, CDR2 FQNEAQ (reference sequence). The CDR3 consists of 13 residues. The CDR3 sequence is CASSLVAEGEQFF. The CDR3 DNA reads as TGTGCCAGCAGCTTAGTAGCAGAGGGTGAGCAGTTCTTC.

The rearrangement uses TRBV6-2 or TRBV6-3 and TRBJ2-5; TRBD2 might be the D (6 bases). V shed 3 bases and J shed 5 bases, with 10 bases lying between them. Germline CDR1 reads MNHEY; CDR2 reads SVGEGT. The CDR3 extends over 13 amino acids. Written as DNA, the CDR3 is TGTGCCAGCAGTTATATTGGGAGGGAGACCCAGTACTTC. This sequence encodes CASSYIGRETQYF.

Here the CDR3 reads CASSPGTRGGYEQYF. The CDR3 bases are TGTGCCAGTAGTCCAGGGACAAGAGGGGGCTACGAGCAGTACTTC. The J gene is TRBJ2-7, the V gene TRBV19, with D tentatively TRBD1 (6 bases). From germline, CDR1 is LNHDA and CDR2 SQIVND (reference sequence). V was cut by 5 bases and J by 3 bases, with 17 bases left in between. This CDR3 comprises 15 residues.

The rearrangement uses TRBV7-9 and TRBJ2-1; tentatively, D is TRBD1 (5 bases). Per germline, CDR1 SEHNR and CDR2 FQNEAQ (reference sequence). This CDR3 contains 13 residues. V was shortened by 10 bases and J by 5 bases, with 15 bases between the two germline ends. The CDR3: CATIRELDNEQFF. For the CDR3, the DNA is TGTGCCACCATCAGGGAATTGGACAATGAGCAGTTCTTC.

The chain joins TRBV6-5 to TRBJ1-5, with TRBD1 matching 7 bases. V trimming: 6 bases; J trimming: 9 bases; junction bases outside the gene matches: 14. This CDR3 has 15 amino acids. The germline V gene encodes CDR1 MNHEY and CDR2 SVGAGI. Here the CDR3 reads CASRETGSIRRPQHF. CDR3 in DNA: TGTGCCAGCAGAGAGACAGGGTCCATTCGACGGCCCCAGCATTTT.

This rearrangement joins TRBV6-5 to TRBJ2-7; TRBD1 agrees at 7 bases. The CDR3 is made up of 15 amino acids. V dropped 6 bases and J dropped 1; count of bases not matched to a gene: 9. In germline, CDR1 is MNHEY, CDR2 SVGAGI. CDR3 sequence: CASSTRTGRSYEQYF. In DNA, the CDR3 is TGTGCCAGCAGCACCCGGACAGGAAGATCCTACGAGCAGTACTTC.

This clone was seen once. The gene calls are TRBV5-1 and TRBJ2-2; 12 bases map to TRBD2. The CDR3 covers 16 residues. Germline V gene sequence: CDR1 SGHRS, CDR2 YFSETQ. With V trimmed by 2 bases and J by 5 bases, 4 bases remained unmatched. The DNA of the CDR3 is TGCGCCAGCAGCTTTCTAGCGGGGGGGCGAACCGGGGAGCTGTTTTTT. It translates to CASSFLAGGRTGELFF.

The CDR3 protein is CASTVSGTHNEKLFF. For the CDR3, the DNA is TGTGCCAGCACCGTCTCCGGGACACATAATGAAAAACTGTTTTTT. V and J are TRBV7-2 and TRBJ1-4, with D possibly matching TRBD1 (6 bases). V was clipped by 7 bases and J by 4 bases, with 16 bases between them. From germline, CDR1 is SGHTA and CDR2 FQGNSA. The CDR3 is 15 residues long.

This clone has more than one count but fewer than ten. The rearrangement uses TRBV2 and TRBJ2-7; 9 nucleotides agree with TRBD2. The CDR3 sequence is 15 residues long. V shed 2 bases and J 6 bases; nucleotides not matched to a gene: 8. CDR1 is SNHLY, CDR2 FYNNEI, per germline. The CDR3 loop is CASSERSGGPSEQYF. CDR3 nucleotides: TGTGCCAGCAGTGAACGGAGCGGGGGGCCTAGCGAGCAGTACTTC.

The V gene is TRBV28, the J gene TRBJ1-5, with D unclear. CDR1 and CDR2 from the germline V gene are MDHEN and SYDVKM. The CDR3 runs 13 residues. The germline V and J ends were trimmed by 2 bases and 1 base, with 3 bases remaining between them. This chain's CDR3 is CASSLGSNQPQHF. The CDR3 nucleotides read TGTGCCAGCAGTTTAGGCAGCAATCAGCCCCAGCATTTT.

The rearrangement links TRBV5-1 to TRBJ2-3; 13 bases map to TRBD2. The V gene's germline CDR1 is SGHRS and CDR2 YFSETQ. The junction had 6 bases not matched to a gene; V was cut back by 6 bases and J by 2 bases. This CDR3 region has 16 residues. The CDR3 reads CASTPTSGGATDTQYF. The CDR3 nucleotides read TGCGCCAGCACCCCAACTAGCGGGGGGGCCACAGATACGCAGTATTTT.

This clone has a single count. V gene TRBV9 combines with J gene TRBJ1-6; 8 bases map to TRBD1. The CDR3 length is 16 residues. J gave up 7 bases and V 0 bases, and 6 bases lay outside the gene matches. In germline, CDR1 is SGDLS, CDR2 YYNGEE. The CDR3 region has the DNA TGTGCCAGCAGCGTAGGGACAGGGAAGAGAAATTCACCCCTCCACTTT. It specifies CASSVGTGKRNSPLHF.

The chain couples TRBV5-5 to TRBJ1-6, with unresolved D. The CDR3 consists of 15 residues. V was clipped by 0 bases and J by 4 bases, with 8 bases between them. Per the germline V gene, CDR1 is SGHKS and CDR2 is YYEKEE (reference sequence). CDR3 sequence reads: CASSLAGRYNSPLHF. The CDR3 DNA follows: TGTGCCAGCAGCTTGGCGGGGAGGTATAATTCACCCCTCCACTTT.

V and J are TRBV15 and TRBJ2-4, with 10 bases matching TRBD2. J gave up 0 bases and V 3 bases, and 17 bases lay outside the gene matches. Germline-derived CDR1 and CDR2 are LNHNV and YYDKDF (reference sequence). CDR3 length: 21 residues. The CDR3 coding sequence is TGTGCCACCAGCAGTATAAGGAGCGGGGGGGCCGAGGCACTAGCCAAAAACATTCAGTACTTC. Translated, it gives CATSSIRSGGAEALAKNIQYF.

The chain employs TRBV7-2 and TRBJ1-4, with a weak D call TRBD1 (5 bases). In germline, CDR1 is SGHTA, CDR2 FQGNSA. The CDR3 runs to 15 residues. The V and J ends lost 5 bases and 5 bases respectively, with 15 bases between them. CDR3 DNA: TGTGCCAGCAGCACATGGGGCAGCCCGAATGAAAAACTGTTTTTT. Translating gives CASSTWGSPNEKLFF.

This CDR3 reads CSVQTPGTSGAYNEQFF. The CDR3 DNA reads as TGCAGCGTCCAAACGCCCGGGACTAGCGGGGCCTACAATGAGCAGTTCTTC. This chain links TRBV29-1 with TRBJ2-1, with 13 bases matching TRBD2. Germline V gene lookup returns CDR1 SQVTM and CDR2 ANQGSEA. This CDR3 has 17 residues. V was clipped by 6 bases and J by 2 bases; unmatched bases: 10.

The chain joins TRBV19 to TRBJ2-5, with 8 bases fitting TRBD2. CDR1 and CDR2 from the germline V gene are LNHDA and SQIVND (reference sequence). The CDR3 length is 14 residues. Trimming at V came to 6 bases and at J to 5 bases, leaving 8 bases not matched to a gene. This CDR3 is CASSLAGTSETQYF. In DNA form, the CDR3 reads TGTGCCAGTAGCTTAGCGGGAACATCGGAGACCCAGTACTTC.

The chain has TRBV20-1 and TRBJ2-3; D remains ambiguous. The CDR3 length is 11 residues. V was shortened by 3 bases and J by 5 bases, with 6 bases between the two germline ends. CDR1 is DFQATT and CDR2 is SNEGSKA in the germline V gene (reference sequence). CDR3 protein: CSARVRDTQYF. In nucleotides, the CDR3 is TGCAGTGCTAGGGTCAGAGATACGCAGTATTTT.

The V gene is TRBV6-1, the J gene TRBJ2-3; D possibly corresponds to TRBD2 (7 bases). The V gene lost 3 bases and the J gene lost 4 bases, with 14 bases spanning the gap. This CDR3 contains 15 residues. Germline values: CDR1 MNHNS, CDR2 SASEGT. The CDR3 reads CASSEAGAWADTQYF. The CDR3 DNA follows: TGTGCCAGCAGTGAGGCGGGGGCTTGGGCAGATACGCAGTATTTT.

CDR3 sequence reads: CASSLFRTESFF. The DNA for the CDR3 is TGTGCCAGCAGTCTATTTCGGACAGAATCTTTCTTT. The chain is built from TRBV28 and TRBJ1-1; possibly TRBD1 for D (6 bases). Germline values: CDR1 MDHEN, CDR2 SYDVKM. CDR3 size: 12 residues. Trimming took 5 bases from V and 12 from J, leaving 16 bases between them.

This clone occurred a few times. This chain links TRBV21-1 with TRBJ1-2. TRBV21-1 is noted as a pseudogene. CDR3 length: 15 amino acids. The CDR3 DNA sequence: TGTGCCAGCAGCAAAGAAGGGCCCCTGGGAGACGGCTACACCTTC. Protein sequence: CASSKEGPLGDGYTF.

The CDR3 is CASSVRTSGGINEQFF. The CDR3 coding sequence is TGTGCCAGCAGTGTCAGGACTAGCGGGGGGATAAATGAGCAGTTCTTC. The rearrangement joins TRBV6-1 to TRBJ2-1, with 14 bases aligning to TRBD2. V lost 4 bases, J lost 7 bases, and 6 bases stayed unmatched. The CDR3 is 16 amino acids. In germline, CDR1 is MNHNS, CDR2 SASEGT.